Shown below are 21 T cell receptor beta chains from a single sample sequenced in a study of CD8 T cells in ankylosing spondylitis (dated by TCRdb to about 2017). The library was prepared using 5' RACE. Reads for this sample came from an Illumina HiSeq 2500. TCRdb passed the public sequencing reads through fastp at Q25 and MiXCR, retaining productive beta sequences. All rows with the same CDR3 protein become a single entry with the most common DNA and genes. The sample table holds 150,000 to 200,000 distinct CDR3 sequences, of which approximately 16% were seen once. The ten largest clones represent approximately 7.6% of the sample. The specimen was blood, either unsorted or a sorted T cell fraction (not recorded which). All receptors derive from a male donor with ankylosing spondylitis or in good health (not recorded which).

The rearrangement links TRBV7-9 to TRBJ2-5; D ambiguous. V dropped 3 bases and J dropped 0 bases, with 11 bases sitting between them. CDR1 and CDR2 from the germline V gene are SEHNR and FQNEAQ (reference sequence). CDR3 length: 15 residues. The CDR3 region is CASSFPTQYQETQYF. The CDR3 region has the DNA TGTGCCAGCAGCTTTCCGACCCAGTACCAAGAGACCCAGTACTTC.

This clonotype was seen many times. The CDR3 spells CASSLGTSASRNEQYF. In DNA, the CDR3 is TGTGCCAGCAGTTTAGGGACTAGCGCTTCTCGCAACGAGCAGTACTTC. This rearrangement joins TRBV12-3 or TRBV12-4 to TRBJ2-7, with TRBD2 identical over 9 bases. The CDR3 contains 16 residues. After removal of 1 base from V and 5 bases from J, the junction contained 9 bases not matched to a gene.

The chain combines TRBV5-1 with TRBJ2-1, with D perhaps matching TRBD1 or TRBD2 (5 bases each). The CDR3 loop spans 15 amino acids. Trimming cost V 4 bases and J 4 bases, with 15 bases left between them. Germline lookup yields CDR1 SGHRS and CDR2 YFSETQ. The CDR3 DNA sequence: TGCGCCAGCAGCAAGGGGACGGGCGATTACAATGAGCAGTTCTTC. Translation gives CASSKGTGDYNEQFF.

Ten or more counts support this clonotype. The chain couples TRBV6-4 to TRBJ1-6; no definite D call. Trimming took off 2 bases at V and 7 bases at J, with 6 bases between the two ends. Germline values: CDR1 MRHNA, CDR2 SNTAGT. The CDR3 is 13 residues long. CDR3 DNA: TGTGCCAGCAGTGACAGGGTCAATTCACCCCTCCACTTT. Protein product: CASSDRVNSPLHF.

The chain uses TRBV3-1 and TRBJ2-1, with no clear D. Germline V gene sequence: CDR1 LGHDT, CDR2 YNNKEL (reference sequence). CDR3 length: 15 amino acids. With 0 bases removed from V and 0 bases from J, the gap between germline ends came to 6 bases. For the CDR3, the DNA is TGTGCCAGCAGCCAAGAGGCCTTCTCCTACAATGAGCAGTTCTTC. Protein: CASSQEAFSYNEQFF.

Of note for this clonotype: One end of the junction is discordant with germline, which a read error may explain. The chain is built from TRBV28 and TRBJ2-7; 10 nucleotides align to TRBD1. The CDR3 runs to 14 residues. Germline values: CDR1 MDHEN, CDR2 SYDVKM. The CDR3 nucleotides read TGTGCCAACAGTTCTCCGACAGGGGGCGGCGAGCAGTACTTC. Translated, it gives CANSSPTGGGEQYF.

This clonotype was recorded many times. This chain joins TRBV7-9 and TRBJ2-3, with D possibly matching TRBD1 (5 bases). Trimming removed 5 bases at V and 3 bases at J, with 18 bases between. The CDR3 extends over 16 amino acids. CDR1 and CDR2 from the germline V gene are SEHNR and FQNEAQ (reference sequence). The chain's CDR3 is CASSTEWGGETDTQYF. DNA for the CDR3: TGTGCCAGCAGCACTGAATGGGGCGGAGAGACAGATACGCAGTATTTT.

Many counts were recorded for this clonotype. The chain has TRBV7-2 and TRBJ2-5, with no clear D. This CDR3 has 14 residues. Germline V gene lookup returns CDR1 SGHTA and CDR2 FQGNSA. V shed 2 bases and J shed 0 bases, with 7 bases lying between them. This CDR3 reads CASSLLGYQETQYF. The DNA for the CDR3 is TGTGCCAGCAGCTTATTGGGGTACCAAGAGACCCAGTACTTC.

This clonotype has at least ten counts. The rearrangement links TRBV5-1 to TRBJ1-4; D is unclear. Germline CDR1 is SGHRS and CDR2 is YFSETQ. Trimming stripped 1 base from V and 8 bases from J, with 15 bases between. The CDR3 runs to 15 residues. For the CDR3, the DNA is TGCGCCAGCAGCTTGATGAACACCGGTCGCGAAAAACTGTTTTTT. Amino acids: CASSLMNTGREKLFF.

This clonotype was seen at least ten times. V and J are TRBV20-1 and TRBJ1-6; maybe TRBD1 (6 bases). The V end lost 1 base, the J end lost 1 base, and 8 bases lay between the germline ends. CDR3 length: 15 residues. CDR1 is DFQATT and CDR2 is SNEGSKA in the germline V gene (reference sequence). CDR3 bases: TGCAGTGCTAGAGGGGGGCCGTCCTATAATTCACCCCTCCACTTT. Its protein is CSARGGPSYNSPLHF.

This clonotype was counted ten times or more. The CDR3 sequence is CASSTTSVQETQYF. CDR3 DNA sequence: TGTGCCAGCAGTACTACTAGCGTCCAAGAGACCCAGTACTTC. The V call is TRBV28, the J call TRBJ2-5; 7 bases match TRBD2. CDR3 length equals 14 residues. Germline lookup yields CDR1 MDHEN and CDR2 SYDVKM. The V gene end was trimmed by 5 bases and the J gene end by 1 base; junction bases not matched to a gene: 4.

This clonotype was observed many times. The V and J genes are TRBV24-1 and TRBJ2-1; 15 nucleotides line up with TRBD2. Losses at the gene ends were 5 bases for V and 8 bases for J; bases not matched to a gene: 0. Germline values: CDR1 KGHDR, CDR2 SFDVKD. CDR3 size: 14 residues. CDR3 region: CATSGTSGRDEQFF. CDR3 sequence (DNA): TGTGCCACCAGTGGGACTAGCGGGAGGGATGAGCAGTTCTTC.

The chain is built from TRBV28 and TRBJ1-1; D is unresolved. The V end was cut by 3 bases, the J end by 0 bases, with 14 bases between. There are 16 residues in the CDR3. The germline gives CDR1 MDHEN, CDR2 SYDVKM. The CDR3, as DNA: TGTGCCAGCAGTTTTCGAATCACCGGCCTGAACACTGAAGCTTTCTTT. Amino acids: CASSFRITGLNTEAFF. The full variable domain, completed using reference TRBV28 and TRBJ1-1, is DVKVTQSSRYLVKRTGEKVFLECVQDMDHENMFWYRQDPGLGLRLIYFSYDVKMKEKGDIPEGYSVSREKKERFSLILESASTNQTSMYLCASSFRITGLNTEAFFGQGTRLTVV.

This clonotype has a handful of counts. This chain connects TRBV5-3 to TRBJ2-1; D is perhaps TRBD2 (5 bases). TRBV5-3 is recorded as an ORF, its role being uncertain. This CDR3 region has 10 residues. The V end was cut by 6 bases, the J end by 10 bases, with 8 bases between. The CDR3 DNA reads as TGTGCCAGAACTAGCCGCGAGCAGTTCTTC. Its protein product is CARTSREQFF.

This clonotype was seen more than once but under ten times. This chain joins TRBV28 and TRBJ2-7; D uncertain. The CDR3 contains 14 residues. The germline V gene has CDR1 MDHEN and CDR2 SYDVKM. Trimming shortened V by 3 bases and J by 0 bases, and 9 bases separated the two germline ends. The CDR3 reads CASSLSRPSYEQYF. The CDR3 bases are TGTGCCAGCAGTTTGTCCAGGCCCTCCTACGAGCAGTACTTC.

This chain links TRBV5-1 with TRBJ2-3; D gene ambiguous. V gave up 4 bases and J gave up 1 base, with 16 bases separating them. The CDR3 runs to 16 residues. Germline V gene data show CDR1 as SGHRS and CDR2 as YFSETQ. This CDR3 is CASSPNPYLGTDTQYF. The CDR3 DNA reads as TGCGCCAGCAGCCCTAACCCATACCTTGGCACAGATACGCAGTATTTT.

At least ten counts were recorded for this clonotype. CDR3 residues: CASSSSGPSGFTDTQYF. The DNA of the CDR3 is TGTGCCAGCAGTTCATCCGGGCCTAGCGGGTTCACAGATACGCAGTATTTT. The gene calls are TRBV27 and TRBJ2-3; TRBD2 matches at 8 bases. CDR3 length equals 17 residues. Trimming cost V 4 bases and J 2 bases; bases outside gene matches: 11. Germline V gene data show CDR1 as MNHEY and CDR2 as SMNVEV (reference sequence).

The table lists this clonotype with many counts. The rearrangement links TRBV20-1 to TRBJ2-7; possibly TRBD1 for D (6 bases). CDR1 is DFQATT, CDR2 SNEGSKA, per germline (reference sequence). This CDR3 has 15 amino acids. With 6 bases removed from V and 2 bases from J, the gap between germline ends came to 20 bases. CDR3 amino acids: CSAVDRTSITYEQYF. In nucleotides, the CDR3 is TGCAGTGCGGTAGACAGGACCAGCATTACCTACGAGCAGTACTTC.

This clonotype was detected many times. The chain uses TRBV28 and TRBJ2-1, with D tentatively TRBD1 or TRBD2 (5 bases each). Germline loops: CDR1 MDHEN, CDR2 SYDVKM. This CDR3 spans 13 amino acids. The germline V and J ends were trimmed by 5 bases and 8 bases, with 13 bases remaining between them. The CDR3, as DNA: TGTGCCAGCAGTCCACTGTCGGGACATGAGCAGTTCTTC. Its protein is CASSPLSGHEQFF.

The rearrangement uses TRBV29-1 and TRBJ2-5, with D possibly TRBD1 on 6 matching bases. CDR1 SQVTM and CDR2 ANQGSEA come from the germline V gene. The CDR3 runs 12 residues. V was shortened by 6 bases and J by 2 bases, with 10 bases between the two germline ends. The CDR3 nucleotides read TGCAGCGTCGCACAGGGACAAGAGACCCAGTACTTC. Its translation is CSVAQGQETQYF.

V is TRBV4-2 and J is TRBJ2-3; D is uncertain. Trimming took 0 bases from V and 3 from J, leaving 7 bases between them. This CDR3 has 14 residues. Germline V gene sequence: CDR1 LGHNA, CDR2 YNFKEQ. CDR3 protein: CASSQDFRTDTQYF. The CDR3 DNA is TGTGCCAGCAGCCAAGATTTTAGGACAGATACGCAGTATTTT.